A single sample gave rise to the 18 T cell receptor beta chains below, sequenced in a study of shared clonotypes between healthy human individuals. Using immunoSEQ multiplex PCR, the repertoire was profiled, and TCRdb retains in-frame clones only, with some absent. The sample consists of more than 2 million clones, roughly 94% of them appearing once. Sequencing input: naive CD4+ T cells sorted from blood. The sample's subset: CD45RA+ positively selected. Source of these receptors: a man aged 18 to 35 in good health.

About this clone itself: Other DNA sequences in this specimen translate into the identical CDR3. This chain joins TRBV5-1 and TRBJ2-7, with 7 bases identical to TRBD1. V was clipped by 2 bases and J by 3 bases; unmatched bases: 5. The CDR3 is 14 residues long. Germline loops: CDR1 SGHRS, CDR2 YFSETQ. The CDR3 DNA reads as TGCGCCAGCAGCTTAAGACAGGGCGGCTACGAGCAGTACTTC. It translates to CASSLRQGGYEQYF. Using reference TRBV5-1 and TRBJ2-7 for the parts outside the CDR3, the full variable domain is KAGVTQTPRYLIKTRGQQVTLSCSPISGHRSVSWYQQTPGQGLQFLFEYFSETQRNKGNFPGRFSGRQFSNSRSEMNVSTLELGDSALYLCASSLRQGGYEQYFGPGTRLTVT.

This chain links TRBV6-1 with TRBJ1-1; D gene ambiguous. Trimming stripped 7 bases from V and 0 bases from J, with 9 bases between. This CDR3 region has 13 residues. Germline-derived CDR1 and CDR2 are MNHNS and SASEGT. The chain's CDR3 is CASTKRVNTEAFF. DNA for the CDR3: TGTGCCAGCACCAAGCGCGTGAACACTGAAGCTTTCTTT.

CDR3 region: CAWSLREEKLFF. The CDR3 nucleotides are TGTGCCTGGAGCCTAAGGGAGGAAAAACTGTTTTTT. The V gene is TRBV30, the J gene TRBJ1-4; unclear D gene. Germline-derived CDR1 and CDR2 are GTSNPN and SVGIG (reference sequence). This CDR3 contains 12 residues. Trimming took 3 bases from V and 8 from J, leaving 10 bases between them.

This clone was counted a few times. This sequence joins TRBV27 and TRBJ1-1; D remains ambiguous. The CDR3 consists of 13 residues. The V gene lost 4 bases and the J gene lost 0 bases, with 6 bases spanning the gap. Germline-derived CDR1 and CDR2 are MNHEY and SMNVEV (reference sequence). CDR3 nucleotide sequence: TGTGCCAGCAGTTCCCTAGTGAACACTGAAGCTTTCTTT. Translation gives CASSSLVNTEAFF.

This clone was observed a single time. The chain is built from TRBV7-9 and TRBJ2-1; D perhaps matches TRBD2 (5 bases). The CDR3 totals 13 residues. Trimming stripped 3 bases from V and 8 bases from J, with 11 bases between. Germline-derived CDR1 and CDR2 are SEHNR and FQNEAQ (reference sequence). CDR3 loop: CASSFSQADEQFF. CDR3 nucleotide sequence: TGTGCCAGCAGCTTCTCCCAAGCGGATGAGCAGTTCTTC.

This clone was seen only once. The chain has TRBV28 and TRBJ2-7; D remains unclear. V lost 7 bases and J 2 bases, leaving 18 bases between the germline ends. The CDR3 length is 15 residues. CDR1 and CDR2 (germline): MDHEN, SYDVKM. CDR3 in amino acids: CASKSPEYPTYEQYF. The CDR3 DNA reads as TGTGCCAGCAAGTCCCCTGAGTATCCAACCTACGAGCAGTACTTC.

This clone was picked up one time. The sample has other DNA sequences that encode this CDR3 too. The gene calls are TRBV5-1 and TRBJ2-7, with D possibly TRBD2 on 5 matching bases. The CDR3 has 13 residues. V lost 5 bases to trimming and J lost 2 bases, with 11 bases between them. Per the germline V gene, CDR1 is SGHRS and CDR2 is YFSETQ. This CDR3 reads CASSLTGTYEQYF. The DNA for the CDR3 is TGCGCCAGCAGTTTGACGGGGACCTACGAGCAGTACTTC.

The chain has TRBV10-3 and TRBJ2-3, with unresolved D. The V end was cut by 2 bases, the J end by 6 bases, with 6 bases between. Germline V gives CDR1 ENHRY, CDR2 SYGVKD. This CDR3 is built from 12 residues. The CDR3 region is CAISENRDTQYF. The CDR3 region has the DNA TGTGCCATCAGTGAGAATAGGGATACGCAGTATTTT.

This clone showed up just once. The chain combines TRBV30 with TRBJ2-7; D is unresolved. Trimming removed 2 bases at V and 3 bases at J, with 5 bases between. The CDR3 is 11 residues long. Germline V gene data show CDR1 as GTSNPN and CDR2 as SVGIG (reference sequence). CDR3 residues: CAWSNDYEQYF. In DNA form, the CDR3 reads TGTGCCTGGAGTAACGACTACGAGCAGTACTTC.

The chain has TRBV7-9 and TRBJ1-1, with D possibly TRBD1 on 6 matching bases. There are 14 residues in the CDR3. Per germline, CDR1 SEHNR and CDR2 FQNEAQ (reference sequence). The V end lost 1 base, the J end lost 6 bases, and 12 bases lay between the germline ends. In DNA form, the CDR3 reads TGTGCCAGCAGCTTAGACAGGGTACAGGCTGAAGCTTTCTTT. Its translation: CASSLDRVQAEAFF.

Comment on this clone: The sample contains more than one DNA sequence encoding this CDR3. V is TRBV6-5 and J is TRBJ1-5; TRBD1 agrees at 7 bases. The V and J ends lost 5 bases and 3 bases, in that order; junction bases with no gene match: 4. The CDR3 has 14 amino acids. Germline V gives CDR1 MNHEY, CDR2 SVGAGI. CDR3: CASSPDRVNQPQHF. The CDR3 DNA reads TGTGCCAGCAGTCCCGACAGGGTCAATCAGCCCCAGCATTTT.

This sequence joins TRBV6-6 and TRBJ1-5, with D perhaps matching TRBD1 (6 bases). The CDR3 has 15 amino acids. Germline-derived CDR1 and CDR2 are MNHNY and SVGAGI (reference sequence). V was shortened by 6 bases and J by 0 bases, with 12 bases between the two germline ends. The DNA of the CDR3 is TGTGCCAGCAGAACCGGACAGTATAGCAATCAGCCCCAGCATTTT. This gives the protein CASRTGQYSNQPQHF.

The CDR3 here is CASSLPTASYEQYF. Written as DNA, the CDR3 is TGCGCCAGCAGCTTACCGACAGCCTCCTACGAGCAGTACTTC. The chain employs TRBV5-1 and TRBJ2-7; a weak D match, TRBD1 (5 bases). This CDR3 is 14 amino acids long. CDR1 is SGHRS and CDR2 is YFSETQ in the germline V gene. V was clipped by 2 bases and J by 0 bases, with 9 bases between them. The complete variable domain, with remaining parts taken from reference TRBV5-1 and TRBJ2-7, reads KAGVTQTPRYLIKTRGQQVTLSCSPISGHRSVSWYQQTPGQGLQFLFEYFSETQRNKGNFPGRFSGRQFSNSRSEMNVSTLELGDSALYLCASSLPTASYEQYFGPGTRLTVT.

The V call is TRBV5-5, the J call TRBJ2-5; D is possibly TRBD1 (6 bases). The CDR3 runs to 14 residues. The germline V gene encodes CDR1 SGHKS and CDR2 YYEKEE (reference sequence). The V and J ends lost 1 base and 7 bases respectively, with 14 bases between them. The CDR3 nucleotides read TGTGCCAGCAGCTTGCCAGGGGAGAGGCGGACCCAGTACTTC. Translating gives CASSLPGERRTQYF.

With regard to this clone: One end of the junction varies from germline; a read error may be responsible. This rearrangement joins TRBV7-3 to TRBJ1-3, with 7 bases aligning to TRBD1. CDR3 size: 12 residues. The germline gives CDR1 SGHTA, CDR2 FQGTGA. CDR3: CASSNPGRGLHF. CDR3 nucleotides: TGTGCCAGCAGCAACCCGGGGAGGGGGCTACATTTT.

This rearrangement joins TRBV7-2 to TRBJ1-5; possibly TRBD1 for D (5 bases). V lost 5 bases and J lost 0, with 14 bases in between. The length of the CDR3 is 16 residues. Germline V gene lookup returns CDR1 SGHTA and CDR2 FQGNSA. For the CDR3, the DNA is TGTGCCAGCAGCCTAACAACAGGATATAGCAATCAGCCCCAGCATTTT. It translates to CASSLTTGYSNQPQHF.

The CDR3 protein is CASSLRPADVYEQYF. DNA for the CDR3: TGTGCCAGCAGCTTAAGGCCAGCAGATGTATACGAGCAGTACTTC. The gene calls are TRBV7-9 and TRBJ2-7; D not certain. V lost 2 bases and J 4 bases, leaving 15 bases between the germline ends. The CDR3 contains 15 residues. Germline-derived CDR1 and CDR2 are SEHNR and FQNEAQ (reference sequence).

This clone appeared once. The chain has TRBV19 and TRBJ1-2; the D is unclear. CDR1 is LNHDA, CDR2 SQIVND, per germline (reference sequence). V gave up 5 bases and J gave up 4 bases, with 14 bases separating them. This CDR3 has 14 amino acids. CDR3 DNA: TGTGCCAGTAGTTCAGTAGGAGAATCCTATGGCTACACCTTC. This encodes CASSSVGESYGYTF.